This is a list of T cell receptor beta chains from one sample in a study of memory CD4+ T cells and cytomegalovirus serostatus. TCRdb keeps only in-frame clones here, not all; method: immunoSEQ multiplex PCR. The data hold some 39,000 clones, with 70% to 80% observed a single time. Material for sequencing was memory CD4+ T cells from blood. The receptors stem from an adult in good health and CMV-seronegative. Each CDR3 is given with its conserved first and last residue. Fields, in order: D gene, clone size, J gene, V gene, CDR3 protein, CDR3 DNA. D genes are given only for firm matches. The listing skips clone size in some rows; elsewhere it reads once, few, many or a size class.

D gene: NA; clone size: few; J gene: TRBJ1-2; V gene: TRBV6-1; CDR3 protein: CASRRTATNYGYTF; CDR3 DNA: TGTGCCAGCAGACGGACTGCAACGAACTATGGCTACACCTTC
D gene: TRBD1; clone size: NA; J gene: TRBJ1-2; V gene: TRBV6-5; CDR3 protein: CASRGQGAYGYTF; CDR3 DNA: TGTGCCAGCAGGGGACAGGGGGCCTATGGCTACACCTTC
D gene: NA; clone size: NA; J gene: TRBJ1-5; V gene: TRBV5-5; CDR3 protein: CASSGGDNQPQHF; CDR3 DNA: TGTGCCAGCAGCGGCGGGGACAATCAGCCCCAGCATTTT
D gene: TRBD1; clone size: once; J gene: TRBJ2-5; V gene: TRBV18; CDR3 protein: CASATGSQETQYF; CDR3 DNA: TGTGCCAGCGCGACAGGGTCCCAAGAGACCCAGTACTTC
D gene: NA; clone size: NA; J gene: TRBJ2-5; V gene: TRBV6-1; CDR3 protein: CASSEWGKETQYF; CDR3 DNA: TGTGCCAGCAGTGAATGGGGGAAAGAGACCCAGTACTTC
D gene: NA; clone size: NA; J gene: TRBJ1-4; V gene: TRBV30; CDR3 protein: CAWRGGDGSVNEKLFF; CDR3 DNA: TGTGCCTGGAGGGGGGGCGACGGTTCCGTAAATGAAAAACTGTTTTTT
D gene: NA; clone size: once; J gene: TRBJ1-4; V gene: TRBV9; CDR3 protein: CASTKGGDNEKLFF; CDR3 DNA: TGTGCCAGCACCAAAGGGGGGGATAATGAAAAACTGTTTTTT
D gene: TRBD1; clone size: once; J gene: TRBJ1-2; V gene: TRBV5-6; CDR3 protein: CASRETGTGIHGYTF; CDR3 DNA: TGTGCCAGCAGGGAGACCGGGACAGGGATCCATGGCTACACCTTC
D gene: NA; clone size: few; J gene: TRBJ2-2; V gene: TRBV6-1; CDR3 protein: CASSIERPGELFF; CDR3 DNA: TGTGCCAGCTCCATCGAGCGGCCCGGGGAGCTGTTTTTT
D gene: NA; clone size: NA; J gene: TRBJ2-3; V gene: TRBV27; CDR3 protein: CASSFTYTDTQYF; CDR3 DNA: TGTGCCAGCAGTTTTACGTACACAGATACGCAGTATTTT
D gene: NA; clone size: NA; J gene: TRBJ2-2; V gene: TRBV6-6; CDR3 protein: CASRYGEATGELFF; CDR3 DNA: TGTGCCAGTCGATACGGGGAGGCCACCGGGGAGCTGTTTTTT
D gene: TRBD2; clone size: NA; J gene: TRBJ2-1; V gene: TRBV7-9; CDR3 protein: CASSPKRGGGDNEQFF; CDR3 DNA: TGTGCCAGCAGCCCGAAGCGGGGGGGTGGAGACAATGAGCAGTTCTTC
D gene: NA; clone size: NA; J gene: TRBJ2-3; V gene: TRBV15; CDR3 protein: CATSTHGDTQYF; CDR3 DNA: TGTGCCACCAGCACCCATGGAGATACGCAGTATTTT
D gene: TRBD1; clone size: few; J gene: TRBJ2-2; V gene: TRBV5-5; CDR3 protein: CASSLWGTGDTGELFF; CDR3 DNA: TGTGCCAGCAGCTTGTGGGGGACAGGGGACACCGGGGAGCTGTTTTTT
D gene: NA; clone size: NA; J gene: TRBJ2-5; V gene: TRBV28; CDR3 protein: CASSVFSPWSRETQYF; CDR3 DNA: TGTGCCAGCAGCGTTTTCTCCCCCTGGAGTCGGGAGACCCAGTACTTC
D gene: NA; clone size: NA; J gene: TRBJ1-4; V gene: TRBV19; CDR3 protein: CASSPQGGYDEKLFF; CDR3 DNA: TGTGCCAGTAGTCCACAAGGGGGATACGATGAAAAACTGTTTTTT
D gene: TRBD2; clone size: NA; J gene: TRBJ2-1; V gene: TRBV27; CDR3 protein: CASSPYTTGTIYNEQFF; CDR3 DNA: TGTGCCAGCAGTCCCTACACTACCGGGACTATCTACAATGAGCAGTTCTTC
D gene: TRBD1; clone size: NA; J gene: TRBJ2-1; V gene: TRBV19; CDR3 protein: CASSTQGAVYQFF; CDR3 DNA: TGTGCCAGTAGTACACAGGGGGCGGTCTATCAGTTCTTC
D gene: TRBD2; clone size: once; J gene: TRBJ2-3; V gene: TRBV6-4; CDR3 protein: CASSLAGGTDTQYF; CDR3 DNA: TGTGCCAGCAGTCTAGCGGGGGGGACAGATACGCAGTATTTT
D gene: NA; clone size: NA; J gene: TRBJ1-6; V gene: TRBV7-9; CDR3 protein: CASSRTGGGYNSPLHF; CDR3 DNA: TGTGCCAGCAGTCGTACAGGCGGCGGCTATAATTCACCCCTCCACTTT
D gene: NA; clone size: NA; J gene: TRBJ2-3; V gene: TRBV5-1; CDR3 protein: CASSSGGGPDTQYF; CDR3 DNA: TGCGCCAGCAGCTCGGGGGGCGGGCCAGATACGCAGTATTTT
D gene: NA; clone size: NA; J gene: TRBJ1-1; V gene: TRBV19; CDR3 protein: CASSIMRGTEAFF; CDR3 DNA: TGTGCCAGTAGTATAATGCGGGGCACTGAAGCTTTCTTT
D gene: TRBD1; clone size: NA; J gene: TRBJ2-5; V gene: TRBV15; CDR3 protein: CATSRGTGQETQYF; CDR3 DNA: TGTGCCACCAGCAGAGGGACAGGACAAGAGACCCAGTACTTC
D gene: NA; clone size: NA; J gene: TRBJ2-5; V gene: TRBV5-6; CDR3 protein: CASSLSGETQYF; CDR3 DNA: TGTGCCAGCAGCTTGTCGGGAGAGACCCAGTACTTC
D gene: TRBD1; clone size: NA; J gene: TRBJ1-4; V gene: TRBV18; CDR3 protein: CASSPRTGNNEKLFF; CDR3 DNA: TGTGCCAGCTCACCACGGACAGGAAATAATGAAAAACTGTTTTTT
D gene: NA; clone size: NA; J gene: TRBJ2-2; V gene: TRBV11-2; CDR3 protein: CASSQTLGTGELFF; CDR3 DNA: TGTGCCAGCAGCCAGACCCTTGGGACCGGGGAGCTGTTTTTT
D gene: TRBD2; clone size: few; J gene: TRBJ2-1; V gene: TRBV25-1; CDR3 protein: CASSATGLAGYELFF; CDR3 DNA: TGTGCCAGCAGTGCCACGGGACTAGCGGGATACGAGCTGTTCTTC
D gene: TRBD2; clone size: NA; J gene: TRBJ2-3; V gene: TRBV6-5; CDR3 protein: CASAAGGFTDTQYF; CDR3 DNA: TGTGCCAGCGCGGCGGGGGGGTTCACAGATACGCAGTATTTT
D gene: NA; clone size: NA; J gene: TRBJ2-1; V gene: TRBV2; CDR3 protein: CASSEWVRGGEQFF; CDR3 DNA: TGTGCCAGCAGTGAATGGGTCAGGGGGGGTGAGCAGTTCTTC
D gene: NA; clone size: NA; J gene: TRBJ1-4; V gene: TRBV5-6; CDR3 protein: CASSGLGEKLFF; CDR3 DNA: TGTGCCAGCAGCGGATTGGGTGAAAAACTGTTTTTT
D gene: NA; clone size: NA; J gene: TRBJ1-2; V gene: TRBV27; CDR3 protein: CASSLFPQQGYGYTF; CDR3 DNA: TGTGCCAGCAGTTTATTCCCTCAACAGGGTTATGGCTACACCTTC
D gene: TRBD1; clone size: medium-sized; J gene: TRBJ2-1; V gene: TRBV5-4; CDR3 protein: CASSLEGPQGRGRNEQFF; CDR3 DNA: TGTGCCAGCAGCTTGGAGGGACCACAGGGGCGAGGTAGGAATGAGCAGTTCTTC
D gene: NA; clone size: NA; J gene: TRBJ1-5; V gene: TRBV18; CDR3 protein: CASSPSSGNQPQHF; CDR3 DNA: TGTGCCAGCTCACCCAGCAGTGGCAATCAGCCCCAGCATTTT
D gene: NA; clone size: NA; J gene: TRBJ1-1; V gene: TRBV7-2; CDR3 protein: CASSPHGPEAFF; CDR3 DNA: TGTGCCAGCAGCCCCCATGGTCCCGAAGCTTTCTTT
D gene: NA; clone size: NA; J gene: TRBJ1-5; V gene: TRBV10-2; CDR3 protein: CASSEFGGHSNQPQHF; CDR3 DNA: TGCGCCAGCAGTGAGTTCGGGGGACATAGCAATCAGCCCCAGCATTTT
D gene: NA; clone size: NA; J gene: TRBJ1-4; V gene: TRBV6-5; CDR3 protein: CASRPGLMEKLFF; CDR3 DNA: TGTGCCAGCAGGCCGGGACTTATGGAAAAACTGTTTTTT
D gene: TRBD1; clone size: NA; J gene: TRBJ1-2; V gene: TRBV10-3; CDR3 protein: CAIRNGGQAYGYTF; CDR3 DNA: TGTGCCATCAGGAACGGGGGACAGGCCTATGGCTACACCTTC
D gene: NA; clone size: NA; J gene: TRBJ1-4; V gene: TRBV5-4; CDR3 protein: CASSLTGKRLFF; CDR3 DNA: TGTGCCAGCAGCTTGACAGGCAAGAGACTGTTTTTT
D gene: NA; clone size: NA; J gene: TRBJ2-1; V gene: TRBV6-5; CDR3 protein: CASSYGLNSYNEQFF; CDR3 DNA: TGTGCCAGCAGTTACGGGCTCAACTCCTACAATGAGCAGTTCTTC
D gene: NA; clone size: once; J gene: TRBJ1-3; V gene: TRBV18; CDR3 protein: CASSMRQDFSGNTIYF; CDR3 DNA: TGTGCCAGCTCAATGCGACAGGATTTCTCTGGAAACACCATATATTTT
D gene: NA; clone size: NA; J gene: TRBJ1-1; V gene: TRBV7-2; CDR3 protein: CASSTDGVAEAFF; CDR3 DNA: TGTGCCAGCAGTACGGACGGGGTCGCTGAAGCTTTCTTT